This T cell receptor beta chain was found in a study of CD8+CD57+ T cells in acquired aplastic anemia. Background on the study: When averaged, DNA from sorted CD4+ and CD8+ cells came to 2.5 to 4 ug. As sequenced from healthy donors, CD4+ cells averaged roughly 9.9 million reads. Whole-study results and caveats: Some 29 shared CD8+ CDR3s appeared highly expressed within patients' immunodominant clones. Controls and patients did not differ significantly in CD8+ Simpson's diversity.

Trimming pared 3 bases from V and 3 bases from J, leaving 11 bases between. The CDR3 runs 13 residues. Germline V CDR1 and CDR2: DFQATT, SNEGSKA (reference sequence). Details on this clonotype: What it recognizes is unknown.

The template used for profiling TCR beta VDJ and CDR3 was genomic DNA. TCRdb processed the reads anew with MiXCR; each CDR3 protein has one entry. The table includes 100,000 to 130,000 distinct CDR3 sequences, less than 65% detected once. This sequence joins TRBV20-1 and TRBJ1-2; D unclear. The TCR comes from a human donor in good health, serving as a control. Source material: sorted CD4+, CD8+, or CD8+CD57+ T cells (not recorded which) from PBMCs. The CDR3 sequence is CSASRNEHYGYTF. DNA for the CDR3: TGCAGTGCTAGTCGGAACGAGCACTATGGCTACACCTTC.